This T cell receptor (beta chain) was profiled in a study of CD8 T cells in ankylosing spondylitis. General study findings and limits: A TCR beta motif of fewer than ten highly homologous variants appeared characteristic of ankylosing spondylitis blood.

This clonotype showed up just a few times. No antigen is known for it. Each TCR beta library was made by quantitative 5'-RACE that incorporated molecular barcodes. TCRdb re-analysed the 5' RACE reads in MiXCR, keeping a single row per CDR3 protein. The sample lists 200,000 to 250,000 distinct CDR3 sequences; approximately 16% were seen once. The sequenced sample was blood, either unsorted or a sorted T cell fraction (not recorded which). The TCR sequence derives from a male donor with ankylosing spondylitis.

In DNA, the CDR3 is TGCAGTGCTAGAAATCCGACAGCCGCTAGGGACGAGCAGTACTTC. This encodes CSARNPTAARDEQYF. This rearrangement joins TRBV20-1 to TRBJ2-7; possibly TRBD1 for D (5 bases). The germline V gene encodes CDR1 DFQATT and CDR2 SNEGSKA (reference sequence). Trimming left V 2 bases short and J 5 bases short, with 19 bases between. The CDR3 extends over 15 amino acids.